Sequencing of this TCR beta chain was carried out in a study of response to subunit inactivated influenza vaccine. To note about this clonotype: The junction departs from germline at one end; a sequencing error may be responsible.

TCRdb independently ran MiXCR on the RT-PCR reads; one entry per CDR3 protein. Of some 600,000 distinct CDR3 sequences detected, around 15% appear once; the ten largest clones hold less than 9%. This sequence originates from a middle-aged man who received an inactivated influenza vaccine. The source material was PBMCs from blood, sampled around 14 days before vaccination.

The CDR3 loop reads CATSGDGFSGNTIYF. The CDR3 nucleotides read TGTGCCACCAGCGGAGACGGGTTCTCTGGAAACACCATATATTTT. The rearrangement joins TRBV15 to TRBJ1-3; the D is unclear. Germline loops: CDR1 LNHNV, CDR2 YYDKDF (reference sequence). CDR3 length equals 15 residues.